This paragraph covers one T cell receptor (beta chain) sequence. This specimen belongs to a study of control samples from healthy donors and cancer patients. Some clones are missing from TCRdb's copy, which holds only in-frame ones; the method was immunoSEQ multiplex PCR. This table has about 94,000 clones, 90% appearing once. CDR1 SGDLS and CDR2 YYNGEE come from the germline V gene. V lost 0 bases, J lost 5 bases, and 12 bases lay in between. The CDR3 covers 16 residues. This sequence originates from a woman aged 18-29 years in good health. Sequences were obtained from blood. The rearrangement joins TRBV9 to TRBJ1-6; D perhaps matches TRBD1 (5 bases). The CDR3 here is CASSVGGQGDNSPLHF. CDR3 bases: TGTGCCAGCAGCGTAGGAGGGCAGGGCGATAATTCACCCCTCCACTTT.